This T cell receptor (beta chain) comes out of a study of shared clonotypes between healthy human individuals. Looking at the study overall: Used for every donor were three CD4 naive, three CD4 memory, two CD8 naive and one CD8 memory plate. Whole-study results and caveats: Larger richness was generally estimated for naive than memory subsets. The study found lower generation probabilities in non-shared clonotypes than in those shared by all four donors.

Sequencing was at deep level. TCRdb's table, derived via immunoSEQ multiplex PCR, lists solely in-frame clones and lacks some. The repertoire has roughly 760,000 clones, around 74% of them found once; the top ten carry over 1.5%. A note on this clone: What it recognizes is unknown.

V was cut by 5 bases and J by 6 bases, with 11 bases left in between. Germline CDR1 is SGHTA and CDR2 is FQGNSA. CDR3 size: 13 residues. The source of this sequence is a woman aged 25 to 39 in good health. The V and J genes are TRBV7-2 and TRBJ2-1; D may be TRBD2 (5 bases). The sequencing sample was made of memory CD4+ T cells sorted from blood. Subset here: CD45RA-negative fraction. The CDR3 protein is CASSQSRGNEQFF. DNA of the CDR3: TGTGCCAGCAGCCAGTCACGGGGCAATGAGCAGTTCTTC.